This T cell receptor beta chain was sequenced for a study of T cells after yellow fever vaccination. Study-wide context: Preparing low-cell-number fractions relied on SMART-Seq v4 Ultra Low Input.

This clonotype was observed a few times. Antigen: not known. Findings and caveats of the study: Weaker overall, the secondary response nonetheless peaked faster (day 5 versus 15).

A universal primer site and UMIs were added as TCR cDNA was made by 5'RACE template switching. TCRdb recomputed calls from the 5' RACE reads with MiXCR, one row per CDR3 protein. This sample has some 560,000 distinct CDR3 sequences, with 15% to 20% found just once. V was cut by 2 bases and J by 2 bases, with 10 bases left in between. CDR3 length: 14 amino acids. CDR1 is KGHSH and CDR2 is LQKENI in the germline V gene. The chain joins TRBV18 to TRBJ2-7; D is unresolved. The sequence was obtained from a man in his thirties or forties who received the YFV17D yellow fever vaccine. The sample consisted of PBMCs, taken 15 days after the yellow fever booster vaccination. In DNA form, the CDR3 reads TGTGCCAGCTCACCAGAGACACGGCCCTACGAGCAGTACTTC. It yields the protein CASSPETRPYEQYF.